This TCR beta chain appears in the sequencing data of a study of blood T cell repertoires in COVID-19. Whole-study context: Sites across the United States, Italy and Spain contributed samples from acute and convalescent COVID-19. PBMCs, B-cell-depleted T cells, or T cells were the source of the cDNA or gDNA that made up the material.

CDR3 length equals 14 residues. CDR1 and CDR2 (germline): MNHEY, SVGAGI. The J segment lost 5 bases and the V segment lost 4 bases, leaving 5 bases of the junction unmatched. This clone was seen just once. How the authors handled the data: By means of reference gene primer amplification, nucleated cell counts were estimated. The method was immunoSEQ multiplex PCR; TCRdb's version includes in-frame clones alone and lacks a portion of them. V, J and clone size were drawn from that table, and D and trimming were deduced from the DNA. Found here are some 110,000 clones, around 84% of them singletons; the top ten hold roughly 1.5%.

What was sequenced was peripheral blood. The sequence was collected from a man aged 35 to 55 with acute or convalescent COVID-19. The chain has TRBV6-5 and TRBJ1-1; the match to TRBD1 covers 9 bases. In DNA, the CDR3 is TGTGCCAGCAGTTTCCACGGACAGGGGACTGAAGCTTTCTTT. This translates into CASSFHGQGTEAFF.